These T cell receptor beta chains were read from a single sample in a study of CXCR3-negative and CXCR3-positive naive CD8 T cells. TCRdb derives one entry per CDR3 protein from the 5' RACE reads, leaving out DNA. The specimen's table records just over 40,000 distinct CDR3 sequences. Material: naive CXCR3- CD8+ T cells from blood. The receptor set was obtained from a human donor in good health. Some clones in this sample may be carry-over from other donors' samples. Each CDR3 is given with its conserved first and last residue. Each record gives: clone size, J gene, V gene, CDR3 protein. The size field is filled for only some rows; it gives once, few, many or a size class.

size: .
J: TRBJ2-7
V: TRBV20-1
CDR3: CSARVSGATRSEQYF

size: .
J: TRBJ2-7
V: TRBV7-9
CDR3: CASSPRRGIEQYF

size: .
J: TRBJ1-2
V: TRBV19
CDR3: CAAQDSPVGGYTF

size: .
J: TRBJ2-1
V: TRBV20-1
CDR3: CSARDLMGTSYNEQFF

size: .
J: TRBJ1-1
V: TRBV29-1
CDR3: CSVSPGTGGPNTEAFF

size: .
J: TRBJ2-1
V: TRBV7-2
CDR3: CASSDGTTMFNEQFF

size: medium-sized
J: TRBJ2-1
V: TRBV18
CDR3: CASSPPGPEQFF

size: .
J: TRBJ2-1
V: TRBV12-3/TRBV12-4
CDR3: CASSRLVGSEQFF

size: .
J: TRBJ2-1
V: TRBV27
CDR3: CASIAYNEQFF

size: .
J: TRBJ2-2
V: TRBV7-9
CDR3: CASSPTGGTYTGELFF

size: .
J: TRBJ2-5
V: TRBV20-1
CDR3: CSARRMTGTGETQYF

size: .
J: TRBJ2-1
V: TRBV29-1
CDR3: CSVEGRVWSVNEQFF

size: .
J: TRBJ2-5
V: TRBV23-1
CDR3: CASTVRRQETQYF

size: .
J: TRBJ1-4
V: TRBV20-1
CDR3: CSARSGTANEKLFF

size: .
J: TRBJ2-7
V: TRBV7-6
CDR3: CASSYRGSSYEQYF

size: medium-sized
J: TRBJ1-2
V: TRBV21-1
CDR3: CASSPSSYGYTF

size: .
J: TRBJ2-7
V: TRBV29-1
CDR3: CSVEDTPRGYEQYF

size: .
J: TRBJ1-5
V: TRBV15
CDR3: CATRDRGDQPQHF

size: medium-sized
J: TRBJ2-2
V: TRBV29-1
CDR3: CSVESTDANTGELFF

size: .
J: TRBJ2-7
V: TRBV7-2
CDR3: CASSPDEIYEQYF

size: .
J: TRBJ2-1
V: TRBV2
CDR3: CASSSSRDSGPWFNEQFF

size: .
J: TRBJ2-1
V: TRBV29-1
CDR3: CSVAGMQEQFF

size: .
J: TRBJ2-1
V: TRBV29-1
CDR3: CSVPAGNEQFF

size: medium-sized
J: TRBJ2-1
V: TRBV4-1
CDR3: CASSQVVSSDEQFF

size: .
J: TRBJ2-7
V: TRBV19
CDR3: CASSINRGYEQYF

size: .
J: TRBJ2-3
V: TRBV12-3/TRBV12-4
CDR3: CASSLGRDTQYF

size: .
J: TRBJ2-7
V: TRBV12-3/TRBV12-4
CDR3: CASSKQGWGEQYF

size: .
J: TRBJ2-3
V: TRBV12-3/TRBV12-4
CDR3: CASTQLGDTQYF

size: .
J: TRBJ2-7
V: TRBV20-1
CDR3: CSARGPERSSYEQYF

size: .
J: TRBJ1-3
V: TRBV28
CDR3: CASRMTGGSGNTIYF

size: .
J: TRBJ2-2
V: TRBV7-7
CDR3: CASSQYSPPGRAGELFF

size: .
J: TRBJ2-1
V: TRBV7-3
CDR3: CASSTTPGNNEQFF